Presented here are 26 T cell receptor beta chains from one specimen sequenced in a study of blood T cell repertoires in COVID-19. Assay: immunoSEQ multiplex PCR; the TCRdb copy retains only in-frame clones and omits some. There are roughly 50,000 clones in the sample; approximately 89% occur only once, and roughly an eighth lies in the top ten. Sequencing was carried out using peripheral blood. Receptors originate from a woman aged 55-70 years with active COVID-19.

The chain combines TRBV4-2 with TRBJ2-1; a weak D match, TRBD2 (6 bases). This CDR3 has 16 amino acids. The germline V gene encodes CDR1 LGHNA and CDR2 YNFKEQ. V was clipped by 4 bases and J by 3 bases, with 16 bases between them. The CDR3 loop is CASSRLGGPHYNEQFF. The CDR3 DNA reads TGTGCCAGCAGCCGCTTGGGGGGTCCCCACTACAATGAGCAGTTCTTC.

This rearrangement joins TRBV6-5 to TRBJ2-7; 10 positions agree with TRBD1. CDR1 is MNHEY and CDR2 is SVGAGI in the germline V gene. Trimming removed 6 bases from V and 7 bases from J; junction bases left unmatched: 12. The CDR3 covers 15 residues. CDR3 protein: CASRAPGTGAGEQYF. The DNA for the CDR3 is TGTGCCAGCAGGGCCCCCGGGACAGGGGCTGGGGAGCAGTACTTC.

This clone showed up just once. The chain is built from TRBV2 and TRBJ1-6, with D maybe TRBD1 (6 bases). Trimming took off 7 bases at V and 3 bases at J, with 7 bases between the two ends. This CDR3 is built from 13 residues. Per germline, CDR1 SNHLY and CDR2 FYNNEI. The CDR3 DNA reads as TGTGCCAGCAAGGGGGACTATAATTCACCCCTCCACTTT. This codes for CASKGDYNSPLHF. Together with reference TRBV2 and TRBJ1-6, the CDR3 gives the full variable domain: EPEVTQTPSHQVTQMGQEVILRCVPISNHLYFYWYRQILGQKVEFLVSFYNNEISEKSEIFDDQFSVERPDGSNFTLKIRSTKLEDSAMYFCASKGDYNSPLHFGNGTRLTVT.

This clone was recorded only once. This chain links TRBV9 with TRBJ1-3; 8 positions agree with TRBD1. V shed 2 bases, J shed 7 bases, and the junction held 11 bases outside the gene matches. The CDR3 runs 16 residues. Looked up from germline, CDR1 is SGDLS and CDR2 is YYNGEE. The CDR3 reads CASSVYDRGRTNTIYF. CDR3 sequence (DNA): TGTGCCAGCAGCGTCTACGACAGGGGCCGCACCAACACCATATATTTT.

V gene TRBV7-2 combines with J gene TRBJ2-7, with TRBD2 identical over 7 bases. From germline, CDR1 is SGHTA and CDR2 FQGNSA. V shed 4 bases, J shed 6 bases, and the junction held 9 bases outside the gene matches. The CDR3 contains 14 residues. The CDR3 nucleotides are TGTGCCAGCAGCTCGTCCGGACTAGTCCTCGAGCAGTACTTC. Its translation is CASSSSGLVLEQYF.

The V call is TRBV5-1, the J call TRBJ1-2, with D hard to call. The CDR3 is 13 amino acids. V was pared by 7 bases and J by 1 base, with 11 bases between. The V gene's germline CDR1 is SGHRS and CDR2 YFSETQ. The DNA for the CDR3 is TGCGCCAGCCACGAGGGAGTTAACTATGGCTACACCTTC. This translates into CASHEGVNYGYTF.

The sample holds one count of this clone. DNA for the CDR3: TGTGCCAGTAGTGGGAGGAGGGGTAGCAATCAGCCCCAGCATTTT. Protein product: CASSGRRGSNQPQHF. The rearrangement joins TRBV19 to TRBJ1-5, with D perhaps TRBD1 (5 bases). Germline V gene sequence: CDR1 LNHDA, CDR2 SQIVND (reference sequence). The CDR3 length is 15 residues. V gave up 5 bases and J gave up 0 bases, with 11 bases separating them.

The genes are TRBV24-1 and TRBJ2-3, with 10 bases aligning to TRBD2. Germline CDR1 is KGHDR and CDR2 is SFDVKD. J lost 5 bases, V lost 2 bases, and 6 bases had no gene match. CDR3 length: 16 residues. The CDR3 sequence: CATSDSGASGGDTQYF. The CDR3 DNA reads TGTGCCACCAGTGATTCGGGGGCTAGCGGGGGAGATACGCAGTATTTT.

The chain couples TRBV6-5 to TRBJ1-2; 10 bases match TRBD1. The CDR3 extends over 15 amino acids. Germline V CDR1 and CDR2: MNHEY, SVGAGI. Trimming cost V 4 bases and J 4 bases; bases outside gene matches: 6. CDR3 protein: CASSSDRGRGYGYTF. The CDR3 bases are TGTGCCAGCAGTTCCGACAGGGGGCGAGGCTATGGCTACACCTTC.

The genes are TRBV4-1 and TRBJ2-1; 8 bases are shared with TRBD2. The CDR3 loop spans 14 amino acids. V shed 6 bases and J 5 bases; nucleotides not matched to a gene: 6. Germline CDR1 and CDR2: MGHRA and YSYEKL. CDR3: CASRRLALDNEQFF. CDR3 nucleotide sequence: TGCGCCAGCAGAAGACTAGCGTTAGACAATGAGCAGTTCTTC.

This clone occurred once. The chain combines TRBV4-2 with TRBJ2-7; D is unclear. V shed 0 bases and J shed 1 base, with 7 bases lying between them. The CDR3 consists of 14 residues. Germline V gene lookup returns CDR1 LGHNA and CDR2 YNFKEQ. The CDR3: CASSQDLVSYEQYF. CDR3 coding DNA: TGTGCCAGCAGCCAAGATCTCGTTTCCTACGAGCAGTACTTC.

The CDR3 nucleotides read TGTGCCAGCACTTCGTTACCAGGGGGCTCCAATGAGCAGTTCTTC. Encoded protein: CASTSLPGGSNEQFF. This chain joins TRBV14 and TRBJ2-1, with TRBD1 identical over 8 bases. The CDR3 sequence is 15 residues long. Germline V CDR1 and CDR2: SGHDN, FVKESK. The trim removed 7 bases at V and 6 bases at J, leaving 11 bases unmatched.

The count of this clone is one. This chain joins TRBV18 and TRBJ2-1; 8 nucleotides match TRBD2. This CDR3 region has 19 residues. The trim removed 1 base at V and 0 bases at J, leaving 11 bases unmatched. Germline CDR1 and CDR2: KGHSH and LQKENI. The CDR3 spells CASSPQTPLAGSSYNEQFF. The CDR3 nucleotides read TGTGCCAGCTCACCACAAACCCCCTTAGCGGGGAGCTCCTACAATGAGCAGTTCTTC.

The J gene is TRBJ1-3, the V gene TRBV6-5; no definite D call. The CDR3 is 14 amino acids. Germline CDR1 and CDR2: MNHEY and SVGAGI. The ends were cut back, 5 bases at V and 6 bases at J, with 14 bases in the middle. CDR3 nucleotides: TGTGCCAGCAGTCTAGACGCTATGATAAACACCATATATTTT. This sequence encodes CASSLDAMINTIYF.

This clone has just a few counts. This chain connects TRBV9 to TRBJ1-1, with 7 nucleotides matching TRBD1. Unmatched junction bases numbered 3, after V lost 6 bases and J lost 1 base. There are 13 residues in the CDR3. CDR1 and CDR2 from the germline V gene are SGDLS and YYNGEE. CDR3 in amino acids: CASTGTENTEAFF. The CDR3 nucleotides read TGTGCCAGCACCGGGACAGAGAACACTGAAGCTTTCTTT.

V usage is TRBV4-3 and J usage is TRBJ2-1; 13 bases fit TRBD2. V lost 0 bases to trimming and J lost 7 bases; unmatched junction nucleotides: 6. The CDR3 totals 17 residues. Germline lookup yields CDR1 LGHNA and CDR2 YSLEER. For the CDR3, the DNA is TGCGCCAGCAGCCAAGATCTCCGGGGACTAGCGGGGAATGAGCAGTTCTTC. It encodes CASSQDLRGLAGNEQFF.

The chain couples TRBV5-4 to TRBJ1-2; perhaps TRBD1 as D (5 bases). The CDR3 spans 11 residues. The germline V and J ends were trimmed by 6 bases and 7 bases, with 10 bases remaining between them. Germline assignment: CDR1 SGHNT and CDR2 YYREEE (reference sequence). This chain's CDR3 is CASTLGGGYTF. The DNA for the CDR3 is TGTGCCAGCACCCTGGGGGGTGGCTACACCTTC.

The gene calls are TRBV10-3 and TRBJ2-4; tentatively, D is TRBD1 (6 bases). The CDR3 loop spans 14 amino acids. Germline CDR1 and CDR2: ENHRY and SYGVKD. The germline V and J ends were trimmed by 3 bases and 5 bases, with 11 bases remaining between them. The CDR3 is CAISENGGENIQYF. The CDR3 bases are TGTGCCATCAGTGAAAATGGGGGCGAAAACATTCAGTACTTC.

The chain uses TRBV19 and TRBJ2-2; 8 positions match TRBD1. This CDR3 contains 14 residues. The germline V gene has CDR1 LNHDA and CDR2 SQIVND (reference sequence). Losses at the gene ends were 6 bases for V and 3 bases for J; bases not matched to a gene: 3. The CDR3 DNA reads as TGTGCCAGTAGACCAGGGGGCGACACCGGGGAGCTGTTTTTT. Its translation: CASRPGGDTGELFF.

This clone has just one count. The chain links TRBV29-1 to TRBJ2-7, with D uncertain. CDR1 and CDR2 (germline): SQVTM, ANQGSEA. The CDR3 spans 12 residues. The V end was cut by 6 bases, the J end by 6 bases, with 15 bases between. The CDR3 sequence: CSVAPSSIEQYF. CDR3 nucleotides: TGCAGCGTCGCCCCCTCTAGTATCGAGCAGTACTTC.

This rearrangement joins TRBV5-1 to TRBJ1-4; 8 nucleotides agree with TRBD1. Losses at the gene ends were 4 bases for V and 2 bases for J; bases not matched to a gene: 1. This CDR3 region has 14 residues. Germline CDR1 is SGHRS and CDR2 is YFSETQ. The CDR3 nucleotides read TGCGCCAGCAGCAACAGGGGGACTAATGAAAAACTGTTTTTT. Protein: CASSNRGTNEKLFF.

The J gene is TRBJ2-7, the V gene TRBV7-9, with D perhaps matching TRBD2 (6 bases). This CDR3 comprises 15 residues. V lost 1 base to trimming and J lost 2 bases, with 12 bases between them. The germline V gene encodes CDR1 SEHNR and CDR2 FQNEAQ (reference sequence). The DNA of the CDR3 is TGTGCCAGCAGCTTAGGAGGTACGGGGGCCTACGAGCAGTACTTC. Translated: CASSLGGTGAYEQYF. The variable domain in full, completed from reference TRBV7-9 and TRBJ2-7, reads DTGVSQNPRHKITKRGQNVTFRCDPISEHNRLYWYRQTLGQGPEFLTYFQNEAQLEKSRLLSDRFSAERPKGSFSTLEIQRTEQGDSAMYLCASSLGGTGAYEQYFGPGTRLTVT.

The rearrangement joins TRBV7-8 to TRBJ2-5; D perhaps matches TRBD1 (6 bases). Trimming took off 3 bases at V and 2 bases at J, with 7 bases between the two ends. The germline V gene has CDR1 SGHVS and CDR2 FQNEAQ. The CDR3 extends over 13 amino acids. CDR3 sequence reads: CASSFGQQETQYF. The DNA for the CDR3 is TGTGCCAGCAGCTTCGGACAGCAAGAGACCCAGTACTTC.

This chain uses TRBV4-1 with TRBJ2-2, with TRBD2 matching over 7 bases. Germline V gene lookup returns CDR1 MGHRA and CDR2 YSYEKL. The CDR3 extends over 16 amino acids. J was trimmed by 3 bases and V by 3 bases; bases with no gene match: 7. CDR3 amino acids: CASSHQGGVDTGELFF. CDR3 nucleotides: TGCGCCAGCAGCCACCAGGGAGGGGTAGACACCGGGGAGCTGTTTTTT.

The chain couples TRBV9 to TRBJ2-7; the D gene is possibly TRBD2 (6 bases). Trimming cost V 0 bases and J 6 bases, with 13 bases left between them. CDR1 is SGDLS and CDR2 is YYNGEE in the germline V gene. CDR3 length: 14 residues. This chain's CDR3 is CASSVGGWEVEQYF. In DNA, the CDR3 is TGTGCCAGCAGCGTAGGGGGCTGGGAGGTCGAGCAGTACTTC.

The DNA for the CDR3 is TGCGCCAGCAGCTTATCAGGTCAGCCCCAGCATTTT. This codes for CASSLSGQPQHF. The chain has TRBV5-1 and TRBJ1-5; D uncertain. Germline values: CDR1 SGHRS, CDR2 YFSETQ. This CDR3 comprises 12 residues. With 2 bases removed from V and 6 bases from J, the gap between germline ends came to 6 bases.